Shown below are 8 T cell receptor beta chains from a single sample sequenced in a study of human T cells and chemical hapten exposure. TCRdb reprocessed the RACE reads via MiXCR and lists one record per CDR3 protein. This table holds around 380,000 distinct CDR3 sequences, 5.5% found once. Time point defined: pre-sensitization, week 0. The treatment denotes: therapeutic diphenylcyclopropenone sensitization with weekly scalp DPC. Source: whole blood, taken in connection with sensitization to the hapten diphenylcyclopropenone (DPC). The origin of the receptors is a woman younger than 30 with alopecia areata. Some clones in this sample may be carry-over from other donors' samples.

This sequence joins TRBV7-2 and TRBJ2-7; D not certain. With 1 base removed from V and 3 bases from J, the gap between germline ends came to 7 bases. CDR3 size: 13 residues. Germline V gene data show CDR1 as SGHTA and CDR2 as FQGNSA. CDR3 protein: CASSLVPGYEQYF. In nucleotides, the CDR3 is TGTGCCAGCAGCTTAGTCCCGGGCTACGAGCAGTACTTC.

This clonotype has a count of ten or more. The V gene is TRBV4-2, the J gene TRBJ2-6; D is uncertain. Germline lookup yields CDR1 LGHNA and CDR2 YNFKEQ. The CDR3 is made up of 17 amino acids. V lost 1 base and J lost 1, with 11 bases in between. Written as DNA, the CDR3 is TGTGCCAGCAGCCAAGGGAACTGGATGTCTGGGGCCAACGTCCTGACTTTC. Protein: CASSQGNWMSGANVLTF.

The chain combines TRBV11-2 with TRBJ2-1; D may match TRBD1 or TRBD2 (6 bases each). Trimming cost V 1 base and J 4 bases, with 11 bases left between them. This CDR3 contains 15 residues. Germline values: CDR1 SGHAT, CDR2 FQNNGV. CDR3: CASSLGGALYNEQFF. In DNA form, the CDR3 reads TGTGCCAGCAGCTTAGGGGGGGCTCTATACAATGAGCAGTTCTTC.

This clonotype occurred many times. The rearrangement joins TRBV12-3 or TRBV12-4 to TRBJ2-5; 11 nucleotides agree with TRBD1. The CDR3 totals 16 residues. The trim removed 6 bases at V and 4 bases at J, leaving 10 bases unmatched. CDR3 in DNA: TGTGCCAGCAGCCCCGGGACAGGGGGGTTCGTAGAGACCCAGTACTTC. Amino acid sequence: CASSPGTGGFVETQYF.

The chain is built from TRBV4-3 and TRBJ1-6, with D maybe TRBD1 (5 bases). V dropped 1 base and J dropped 7 bases, with 11 bases sitting between them. This CDR3 has 15 amino acids. Germline assignment: CDR1 LGHNA and CDR2 YSLEER. As DNA, the CDR3 is TGCGCCAGCAGCCAAGCGATAGGGGTCAATTCACCCCTCCACTTT. Residues: CASSQAIGVNSPLHF.

This clonotype was seen many times. J is TRBJ1-1 and V is TRBV7-3; D ambiguous. Trimming shortened V by 6 bases and J by 0 bases, and 8 bases separated the two germline ends. CDR3 size: 13 residues. Germline CDR1 and CDR2: SGHTA and FQGTGA. CDR3 residues: CASRDGMNTEAFF. As DNA, the CDR3 is TGTGCCAGCAGGGATGGAATGAACACTGAAGCTTTCTTT.

This clonotype was seen only a few times. This CDR3 is CASSSGGPLRYGYTF. Written as DNA, the CDR3 is TGTGCCAGCAGTTCCGGGGGACCATTACGCTATGGCTACACCTTC. This chain links TRBV12-3 or TRBV12-4 with TRBJ1-2, with a tentative D call TRBD1 (5 bases). V shed 4 bases and J shed 4 bases, with 16 bases lying between them. The length of the CDR3 is 15 residues.

This clonotype was seen a few times. The rearrangement joins TRBV7-2 to TRBJ1-2; no firm D call. The CDR3 sequence is 15 residues long. The V end lost 2 bases, the J end lost 1 base, and 11 bases lay between the germline ends. Germline CDR1 and CDR2: SGHTA and FQGNSA. CDR3 DNA: TGTGCCAGCAGCTTACTCGCAGGAGTTAACTATGGCTACACCTTC. It is translated as CASSLLAGVNYGYTF.